This T cell receptor beta chain was sequenced in a study of shared clonotypes between healthy human individuals. Study overall: Each donor contributed plates that comprised three CD4 naive, three CD4 memory, two CD8 naive and one CD8 memory.

CDR1 and CDR2 from the germline V gene are SGHKS and YYEKEE (reference sequence). V was pared by 0 bases and J by 6 bases, with 10 bases between. The CDR3 loop spans 14 amino acids. The assay was carried out at the deep level. In the authors' methods: ImmunoSEQ output lacked quality scores and full-length reads, limiting matched filtering. Assay: immunoSEQ multiplex PCR; the TCRdb copy retains only in-frame clones and omits some. V and J calls and clone size come straight from that table; D and trimming were deduced from the DNA. This sample has roughly 1,500,000 clones; approximately 98% occur once, and the top ten carry around 0.45%.

The chain has TRBV5-5 and TRBJ1-5; no definite D call. Input material: naive CD4+ T cells sorted from blood. Described subset: CD45RA+ positively selected. This clonotype was sampled from a man aged 25 to 40 in good health. The CDR3 spells CASSLDLLGQPQHF. CDR3 sequence (DNA): TGTGCCAGCAGCTTGGACTTGTTGGGTCAGCCCCAGCATTTT.